These 32 T cell receptor beta chains share one sample of origin, sequenced in a study of early T cells in non-severe SARS-CoV-2 infection. TCRdb redid the calling of the 5' RACE reads with MiXCR, one entry per CDR3 protein. The table has about 66,000 distinct CDR3 sequences, less than 9.5% seen once; the top ten hold about 3.5%. The sample was whole blood. These receptors were collected from an adult who was a healthcare worker with PCR-confirmed SARS-CoV-2 infection or an uninfected control (not recorded which).

This clonotype has just a few counts. The rearrangement joins TRBV6-1 to TRBJ2-3; D gene uncertain. This CDR3 contains 16 residues. Germline CDR1 MNHNS, CDR2 SASEGT. V lost 7 bases and J 2 bases, leaving 19 bases between the germline ends. The CDR3 nucleotides read TGTGCCAGCAACCCAGGACGGGCGGATTACACAGATACGCAGTATTTT. Its translation: CASNPGRADYTDTQYF.

This sequence joins TRBV6-1 and TRBJ1-5; D is undetermined. CDR3 size: 12 residues. Germline V gene data show CDR1 as MNHNS and CDR2 as SASEGT. Trimming cost V 8 bases and J 1 base, with 6 bases left between them. In DNA form, the CDR3 reads TGTGCCAGCCGGCAGAGCAATCAGCCCCAGCATTTT. It specifies CASRQSNQPQHF.

On this clonotype: This may come from a read error, since a much larger clone is one base off. This chain links TRBV6-6 with TRBJ2-1, with D possibly being TRBD1 or TRBD2 (6 bases each). The CDR3 consists of 17 residues. Germline V CDR1 and CDR2: MNHNY, SVGAGI (reference sequence). With 2 bases removed from V and 9 bases from J, the gap between germline ends came to 23 bases. This CDR3 is CASSYELVAPEGGEQFF. The CDR3 nucleotides read TGTGCCAGCAGTTACGAATTAGTGGCGCCCGAGGGGGGTGAGCAGTTCTTC.

This clonotype was detected a few times. The V gene is TRBV5-1, the J gene TRBJ2-1; D not certain. Trimming stripped 1 base from V and 3 bases from J, with 14 bases between. Per the germline V gene, CDR1 is SGHRS and CDR2 is YFSETQ. CDR3 size: 16 residues. DNA for the CDR3: TGCGCCAGCAGCTTGCTTCCGGAGATTAGCTACAATGAGCAGTTCTTC. Protein: CASSLLPEISYNEQFF.

This clonotype showed up many times. The chain recombines TRBV15 with TRBJ2-1; D call uncertain. The V end was cut by 4 bases, the J end by 7 bases, with 8 bases between. The CDR3 extends over 12 amino acids. Germline CDR1 LNHNV, CDR2 YYDKDF (reference sequence). CDR3 nucleotides: TGTGCCACCAGCACCCTCAGGAATGAGCAGTTCTTC. Amino acids: CATSTLRNEQFF.

CDR3 loop: CASSLMGSLAFF. The CDR3 bases are TGTGCCAGCAGTTTGATGGGCAGCCTAGCTTTCTTT. The V and J genes are TRBV12-3 or TRBV12-4 and TRBJ1-1; D remains ambiguous. The CDR3 contains 12 residues. Trimming cost V 3 bases and J 10 bases, with 12 bases left between them.

This clonotype was found a few times. The rearrangement links TRBV27 to TRBJ1-5; perhaps TRBD1 as D (5 bases). V was shortened by 2 bases and J by 4 bases, with 15 bases between the two germline ends. CDR3 size: 16 residues. Germline CDR1 is MNHEY and CDR2 is SMNVEV (reference sequence). This CDR3 reads CASSLVAGVGNQPQHF. As DNA, the CDR3 is TGTGCCAGCAGTTTAGTTGCGGGGGTCGGGAATCAGCCCCAGCATTTT.

This chain links TRBV14 with TRBJ2-2, with 10 bases identical to TRBD2. CDR3 length equals 17 residues. V gave up 4 bases and J gave up 0 bases; unmatched junction bases: 5. Germline-derived CDR1 and CDR2 are SGHDN and FVKESK. This CDR3 reads CASSRTGLAANTGELFF. The CDR3 DNA follows: TGTGCCAGCAGCCGGACCGGACTAGCGGCGAACACCGGGGAGCTGTTTTTT.

This clonotype was counted only a few times. J is TRBJ1-2 and V is TRBV6-1; D might be TRBD1 (6 bases). The V gene lost 1 base and the J gene lost 4 bases, with 16 bases spanning the gap. This CDR3 comprises 16 residues. Germline loops: CDR1 MNHNS, CDR2 SASEGT. In nucleotides, the CDR3 is TGTGCCAGCAGTGAAGGACGGGGGCGCCTCTTCTATGGCTACACCTTC. Protein: CASSEGRGRLFYGYTF.

The V and J genes are TRBV29-1 and TRBJ2-3; D ambiguous. The ends were cut back, 8 bases at V and 3 bases at J, with 6 bases in the middle. This CDR3 is 10 amino acids long. Germline V gives CDR1 SQVTM, CDR2 ANQGSEA. CDR3 sequence: CSTKTDTQYF. CDR3 sequence (DNA): TGCAGCACTAAAACAGATACGCAGTATTTT.

This clonotype has a handful of counts. The chain combines TRBV11-1 with TRBJ2-2; 11 nucleotides align to TRBD2. J gave up 6 bases and V 4 bases, and 4 bases lay outside the gene matches. The CDR3 loop spans 15 amino acids. The germline V gene has CDR1 SGHAT and CDR2 FQDESV (reference sequence). CDR3 in amino acids: CASSSTSGIPGELFF. As DNA, the CDR3 is TGTGCCAGCAGCTCGACTAGCGGGATCCCCGGGGAGCTGTTTTTT.

This clonotype came up a few times. The chain carries TRBV2 and TRBJ1-1; D is ambiguous. The CDR3 runs to 13 residues. The V end was cut by 2 bases, the J end by 4 bases, with 8 bases between. In germline, CDR1 is SNHLY, CDR2 FYNNEI. As DNA, the CDR3 is TGTGCCAGCAGTGAAAGGGTGCCCACTGAAGCTTTCTTT. Its translation: CASSERVPTEAFF.

The chain couples TRBV15 to TRBJ2-7; 7 bases map to TRBD2. V lost 1 base and J lost 2; bases outside the gene matches: 11. The CDR3 spans 17 residues. Germline CDR1 reads LNHNV; CDR2 reads YYDKDF (reference sequence). The CDR3 coding sequence is TGTGCCACCAGCAGAGGAGGAGTGGGCGGGAGCCCCTACGAGCAGTACTTC. Its translation is CATSRGGVGGSPYEQYF.

This clonotype was detected a few times. This rearrangement joins TRBV5-1 to TRBJ1-2, with 9 nucleotides matching TRBD1. The CDR3 runs 16 residues. V was clipped by 0 bases and J by 2 bases; unmatched bases: 5. Germline loops: CDR1 SGHRS, CDR2 YFSETQ. CDR3 sequence reads: CASSLGNRGRNYGYTF. The CDR3, as DNA: TGCGCCAGCAGCTTGGGAAACAGGGGGCGGAACTATGGCTACACCTTC. The variable domain in full, with the rest retrieved from reference TRBV5-1 and TRBJ1-2, is KAGVTQTPRYLIKTRGQQVTLSCSPISGHRSVSWYQQTPGQGLQFLFEYFSETQRNKGNFPGRFSGRQFSNSRSEMNVSTLELGDSALYLCASSLGNRGRNYGYTFGSGTRLTVV.

This sequence joins TRBV4-2 and TRBJ2-7; 10 nucleotides line up with TRBD2. Trimming took 4 bases from V and 5 from J; bases not matched to a gene: 8. The CDR3 is made up of 15 amino acids. Germline CDR1 is LGHNA and CDR2 is YNFKEQ. The CDR3 nucleotides read TGTGCCAGCAGCCTAGGACTAGCGGAAGACGACGAGCAGTACTTC. Amino acid sequence: CASSLGLAEDDEQYF.

This clonotype was picked up many times. The chain joins TRBV27 to TRBJ1-5; the D gene is possibly TRBD1 (6 bases). The CDR3 runs 14 residues. V was clipped by 3 bases and J by 5 bases, with 11 bases between them. Germline values: CDR1 MNHEY, CDR2 SMNVEV (reference sequence). CDR3 DNA: TGTGCCAGCAGTTTGGCAGGGGTGGATCAGCCCCAGCATTTT. Protein product: CASSLAGVDQPQHF.

The chain joins TRBV6-6 to TRBJ2-3, with D maybe TRBD2 (5 bases). Germline CDR1 is MNHNY and CDR2 is SVGAGI (reference sequence). This CDR3 spans 16 amino acids. V lost 2 bases, J lost 2 bases, and 14 bases lay in between. CDR3: CASSYGAELPTDTQYF. CDR3 coding DNA: TGTGCCAGCAGTTACGGAGCGGAACTACCCACAGATACGCAGTATTTT.

This clonotype was found many times. The chain links TRBV2 to TRBJ2-7, with 7 nucleotides matching TRBD2. The CDR3 loop spans 14 amino acids. The germline CDR1 and CDR2 sequences are SNHLY and FYNNEI. J gave up 1 base and V 5 bases, and 5 bases lay outside the gene matches. The CDR3 reads CASSRSGASYEQYF. CDR3 nucleotides: TGTGCCAGCAGTCGGAGCGGGGCTTCCTACGAGCAGTACTTC.

J is TRBJ2-4 and V is TRBV20-1; D possibly uses TRBD1 or TRBD2 (6 bases each). The CDR3 covers 14 residues. Germline assignment: CDR1 DFQATT and CDR2 SNEGSKA (reference sequence). Trimming removed 0 bases at V and 7 bases at J, with 13 bases between. CDR3: CSARDYKGGNIQYF. CDR3 in DNA: TGCAGTGCTAGAGATTATAAAGGGGGGAACATTCAGTACTTC.

This sequence joins TRBV5-4 and TRBJ2-1, with 10 bases identical to TRBD2. Germline CDR1 and CDR2: SGHNT and YYREEE (reference sequence). The CDR3 runs to 15 residues. Trimming cost V 4 bases and J 2 bases; bases outside gene matches: 3. CDR3 residues: CASSRTSGPYNEQFF. The DNA of the CDR3 is TGTGCCAGCAGCAGGACTAGCGGACCCTACAATGAGCAGTTCTTC.

Here the CDR3 reads CATSDRRGFGYTF. In DNA form, the CDR3 reads TGTGCCACCAGTGATCGCAGGGGGTTCGGCTACACCTTC. This chain links TRBV24-1 with TRBJ1-2; 7 bases agree with TRBD1. With V trimmed by 3 bases and J by 8 bases, 5 bases remained unmatched. The CDR3 runs to 13 residues. CDR1 and CDR2 from the germline V gene are KGHDR and SFDVKD.

The CDR3 sequence: CASSPLAGVPYTQYF. CDR3 DNA: TGTGCCAGCAGCCCTCTAGCGGGGGTGCCGTATACGCAGTATTTT. V is TRBV7-3 and J is TRBJ2-3, with 10 bases aligning to TRBD2. V lost 5 bases and J lost 7; bases outside the gene matches: 9. Looked up from germline, CDR1 is SGHTA and CDR2 is FQGTGA. The CDR3 length is 15 residues.

This clonotype was found a few times. The rearrangement joins TRBV30 to TRBJ2-2; D unclear. The ends were cut back, 4 bases at V and 5 bases at J, with 8 bases in the middle. CDR3 size: 12 residues. Germline V gene lookup returns CDR1 GTSNPN and CDR2 SVGIG (reference sequence). The DNA for the CDR3 is TGTGCCTGGACTGTACAGACCGGGGAGCTGTTTTTT. This gives the protein CAWTVQTGELFF. The variable domain in full, with the rest retrieved from reference TRBV30 and TRBJ2-2, is SQTIHQWPATLVQPVGSPLSLECTVEGTSNPNLYWYRQAAGRGLQLLFYSVGIGQISSEVPQNLSASRPQDRQFILSSKKLLLSDSGFYLCAWTVQTGELFFGEGSRLTVL.

This clonotype was seen many times. The chain joins TRBV24-1 to TRBJ2-1, with a weak D call TRBD2 (5 bases). The CDR3 sequence is 15 residues long. Trimming removed 4 bases at V and 6 bases at J, with 15 bases between. Germline loops: CDR1 KGHDR, CDR2 SFDVKD. CDR3 bases: TGTGCCACCAGTGACCCCGGCCCAAGCGGCAATGAGCAGTTCTTC. Protein sequence: CATSDPGPSGNEQFF.

In its sample, this clonotype was seen a few times. V usage is TRBV20-1 and J usage is TRBJ2-5, with 7 bases matching TRBD1. The CDR3 spans 14 residues. Germline-derived CDR1 and CDR2 are DFQATT and SNEGSKA (reference sequence). J lost 1 base, V lost 6 bases, and 8 bases had no gene match. The CDR3 is CSALRTGLQETQYF. CDR3 sequence (DNA): TGCAGTGCACTCCGGACAGGCCTCCAAGAGACCCAGTACTTC.

At least ten counts were recorded for this clonotype. The rearrangement links TRBV10-3 to TRBJ1-2; 10 bases are a match to TRBD1. Germline trimming cut 2 bases from V and 8 bases from J; bases unmatched to any gene: 5. CDR3 length: 14 residues. Looked up from germline, CDR1 is ENHRY and CDR2 is SYGVKD. The chain's CDR3 is CAISEPGQGFGYTF. CDR3 in DNA: TGTGCCATCAGTGAGCCGGGACAGGGGTTCGGCTACACCTTC.

This clonotype turned up a few times. CDR3 in DNA: TGTGCCAGCAGCCCGAGGGGCCTAGCGGCTTACAATGAGCAGTTCTTC. Amino acids: CASSPRGLAAYNEQFF. The V call is TRBV12-3 or TRBV12-4, the J call TRBJ2-1; 7 nucleotides line up with TRBD2. This CDR3 has 16 amino acids. V gave up 6 bases and J gave up 4 bases; unmatched junction bases: 12.

This clonotype was recorded at least ten times. The rearrangement joins TRBV20-1 to TRBJ2-5, with 9 bases identical to TRBD2. CDR1 is DFQATT, CDR2 SNEGSKA, per germline (reference sequence). The CDR3 is made up of 17 amino acids. With V trimmed by 6 bases and J by 5 bases, 19 bases remained unmatched. CDR3 DNA sequence: TGCAGTGCCGGTTCGGCTAGCGGGACTGGTGGTAGGGAGACCCAGTACTTC. This codes for CSAGSASGTGGRETQYF.

The genes are TRBV7-6 and TRBJ2-5; either TRBD1 or TRBD2 may supply D (5 bases each). Germline lookup yields CDR1 SGHVS and CDR2 FNYEAQ. The CDR3 extends over 12 amino acids. Trimming removed 3 bases at V and 9 bases at J, with 11 bases between. The CDR3 is CASSLRRGAQYF. The CDR3 nucleotides read TGTGCCAGCAGCTTGAGGCGAGGGGCCCAGTACTTC.

In this sample, this clonotype turned up a few times. V gene TRBV20-1 combines with J gene TRBJ1-5; D uncertain. The CDR3 loop spans 12 amino acids. CDR1 DFQATT and CDR2 SNEGSKA come from the germline V gene (reference sequence). Trimming left V 2 bases short and J 10 bases short, with 12 bases between. DNA for the CDR3: TGCAGTGCTAGACGTGTCCCTCATCCCCAGCATTTT. It translates to CSARRVPHPQHF.

The chain joins TRBV9 to TRBJ2-1; a possible D gene is TRBD2 (6 bases). Trimming removed 4 bases from V and 2 bases from J, with 19 bases in between. Germline V gene data show CDR1 as SGDLS and CDR2 as YYNGEE. The CDR3 totals 17 residues. The CDR3 region is CASSPSSGTRTYNEQFF. The CDR3 DNA follows: TGTGCCAGCAGCCCGAGTAGTGGGACTCGAACCTACAATGAGCAGTTCTTC.

This clonotype was detected ten times or more. This chain uses TRBV15 with TRBJ1-4; D is possibly TRBD1 (5 bases). Trimming removed 1 base at V and 7 bases at J, with 13 bases between. Looked up from germline, CDR1 is LNHNV and CDR2 is YYDKDF (reference sequence). This CDR3 is built from 15 residues. The CDR3 loop reads CATSRAGGAVEKLFF. The DNA for the CDR3 is TGTGCCACCAGCAGAGCGGGGGGTGCCGTTGAAAAACTGTTTTTT.